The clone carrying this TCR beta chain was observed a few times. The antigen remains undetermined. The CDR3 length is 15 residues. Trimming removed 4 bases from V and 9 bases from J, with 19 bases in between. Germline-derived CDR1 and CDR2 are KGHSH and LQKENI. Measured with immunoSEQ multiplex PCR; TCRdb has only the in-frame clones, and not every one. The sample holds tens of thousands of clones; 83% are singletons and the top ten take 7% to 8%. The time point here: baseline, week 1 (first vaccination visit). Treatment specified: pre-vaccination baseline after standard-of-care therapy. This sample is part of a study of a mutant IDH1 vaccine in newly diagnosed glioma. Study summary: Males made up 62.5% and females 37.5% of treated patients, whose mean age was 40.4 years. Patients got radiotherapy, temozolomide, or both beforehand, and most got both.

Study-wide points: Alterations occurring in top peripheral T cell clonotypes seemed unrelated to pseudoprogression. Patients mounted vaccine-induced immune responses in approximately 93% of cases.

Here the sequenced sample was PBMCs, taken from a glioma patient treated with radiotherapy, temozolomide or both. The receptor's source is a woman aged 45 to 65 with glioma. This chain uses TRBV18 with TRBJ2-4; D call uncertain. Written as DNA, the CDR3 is TGTGCCAGCTCACTCTCGGGTGGGCTGGACGGCATTCAGTACTTC. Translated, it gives CASSLSGGLDGIQYF.